This record covers a single T cell receptor (beta chain). What it recognizes is unknown. This entry belongs to a study of cytomegalovirus exposure and HLA in healthy donors. Findings and caveats of the study: Researchers reported in a later analysis that a missense DCLRE1C variant was tied to TCR beta V- and J-gene trimming. What a later analysis reportedly showed was that an Asian-associated ancestry cluster had fewer N-insertions than the approximately 700-donor mean.

Germline values: CDR1 MNHNY, CDR2 SVGAGI (reference sequence). The CDR3 spans 15 residues. J lost 2 bases, V lost 5 bases, and 6 bases had no gene match. The PCR used 60 Vbeta and 13 Jbeta primers. Profiling relied on immunoSEQ multiplex PCR, and the TCRdb table lists in-frame clones only, not all of them. The table shows 160,000 or so clones, with 80% occurring only once. The sequenced material came from PBMCs. The gene calls are TRBV6-6 and TRBJ1-5; TRBD1 aligns across 7 bases. The receptor was isolated from a man between 25 and 39 years old in good health and CMV-seronegative. The CDR3 bases are TGTGCCAGCAGTGGACAGGCGACGGGCAATCAGCCCCAGCATTTT. This codes for CASSGQATGNQPQHF.